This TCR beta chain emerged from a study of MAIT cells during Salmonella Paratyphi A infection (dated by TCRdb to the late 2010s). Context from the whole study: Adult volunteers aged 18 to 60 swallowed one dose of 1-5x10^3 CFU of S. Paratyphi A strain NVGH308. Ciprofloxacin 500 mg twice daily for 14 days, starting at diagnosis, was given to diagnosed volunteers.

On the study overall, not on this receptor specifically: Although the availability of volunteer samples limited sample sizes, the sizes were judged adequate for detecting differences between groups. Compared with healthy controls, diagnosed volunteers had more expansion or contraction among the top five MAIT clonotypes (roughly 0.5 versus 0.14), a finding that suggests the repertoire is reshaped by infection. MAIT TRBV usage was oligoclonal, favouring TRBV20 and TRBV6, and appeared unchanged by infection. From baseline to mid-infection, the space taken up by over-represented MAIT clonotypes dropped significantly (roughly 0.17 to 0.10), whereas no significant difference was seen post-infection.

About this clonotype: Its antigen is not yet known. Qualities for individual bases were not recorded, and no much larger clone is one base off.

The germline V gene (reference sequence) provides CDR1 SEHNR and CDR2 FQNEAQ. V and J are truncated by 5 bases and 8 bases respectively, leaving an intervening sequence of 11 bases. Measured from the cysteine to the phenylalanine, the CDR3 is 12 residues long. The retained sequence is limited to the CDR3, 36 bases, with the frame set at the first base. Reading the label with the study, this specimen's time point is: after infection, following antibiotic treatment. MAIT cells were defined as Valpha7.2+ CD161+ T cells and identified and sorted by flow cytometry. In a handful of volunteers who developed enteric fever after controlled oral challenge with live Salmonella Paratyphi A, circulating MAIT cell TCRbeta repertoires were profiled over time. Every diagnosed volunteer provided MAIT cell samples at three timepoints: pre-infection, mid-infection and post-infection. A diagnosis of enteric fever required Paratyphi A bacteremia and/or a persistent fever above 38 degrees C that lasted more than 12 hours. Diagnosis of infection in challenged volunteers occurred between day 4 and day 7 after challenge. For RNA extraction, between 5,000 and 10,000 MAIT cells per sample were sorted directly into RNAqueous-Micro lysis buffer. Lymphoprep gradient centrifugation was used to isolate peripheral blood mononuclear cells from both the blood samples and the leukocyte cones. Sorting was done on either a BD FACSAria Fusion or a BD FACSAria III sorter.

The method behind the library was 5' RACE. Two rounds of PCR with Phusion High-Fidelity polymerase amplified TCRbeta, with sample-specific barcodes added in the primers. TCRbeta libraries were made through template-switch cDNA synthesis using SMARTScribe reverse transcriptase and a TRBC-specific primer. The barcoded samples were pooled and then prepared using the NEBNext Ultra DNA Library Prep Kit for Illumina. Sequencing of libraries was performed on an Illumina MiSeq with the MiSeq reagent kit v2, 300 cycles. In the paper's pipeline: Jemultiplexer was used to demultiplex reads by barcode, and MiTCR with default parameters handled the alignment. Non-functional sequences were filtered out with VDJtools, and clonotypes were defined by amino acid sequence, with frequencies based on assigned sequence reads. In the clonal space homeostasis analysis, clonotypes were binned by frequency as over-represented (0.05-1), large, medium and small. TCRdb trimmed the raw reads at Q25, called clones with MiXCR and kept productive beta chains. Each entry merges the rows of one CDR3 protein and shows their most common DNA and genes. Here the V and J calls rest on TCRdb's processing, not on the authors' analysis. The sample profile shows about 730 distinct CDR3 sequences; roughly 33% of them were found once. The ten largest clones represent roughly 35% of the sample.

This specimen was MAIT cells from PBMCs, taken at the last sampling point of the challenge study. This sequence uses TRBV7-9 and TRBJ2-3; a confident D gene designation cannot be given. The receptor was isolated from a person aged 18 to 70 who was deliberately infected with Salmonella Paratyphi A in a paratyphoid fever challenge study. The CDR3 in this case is CASSPIQVTQYF. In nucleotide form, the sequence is TGTGCCAGCAGCCCCATCCAGGTTACGCAGTATTTT.